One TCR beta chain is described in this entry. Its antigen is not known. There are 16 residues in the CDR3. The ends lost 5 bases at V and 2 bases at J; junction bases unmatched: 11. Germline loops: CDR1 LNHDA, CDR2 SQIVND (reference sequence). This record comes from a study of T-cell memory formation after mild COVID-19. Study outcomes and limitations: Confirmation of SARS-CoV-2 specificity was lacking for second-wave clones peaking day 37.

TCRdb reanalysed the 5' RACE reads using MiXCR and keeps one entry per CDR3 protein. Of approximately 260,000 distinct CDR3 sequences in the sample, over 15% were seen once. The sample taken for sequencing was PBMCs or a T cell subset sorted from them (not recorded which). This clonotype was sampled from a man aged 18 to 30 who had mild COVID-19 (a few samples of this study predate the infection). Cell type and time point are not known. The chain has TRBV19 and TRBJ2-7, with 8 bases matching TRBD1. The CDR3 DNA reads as TGTGCCAGTAGTCTCACGACAGGGGCTGGGACCTACGAGCAGTACTTC. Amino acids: CASSLTTGAGTYEQYF.